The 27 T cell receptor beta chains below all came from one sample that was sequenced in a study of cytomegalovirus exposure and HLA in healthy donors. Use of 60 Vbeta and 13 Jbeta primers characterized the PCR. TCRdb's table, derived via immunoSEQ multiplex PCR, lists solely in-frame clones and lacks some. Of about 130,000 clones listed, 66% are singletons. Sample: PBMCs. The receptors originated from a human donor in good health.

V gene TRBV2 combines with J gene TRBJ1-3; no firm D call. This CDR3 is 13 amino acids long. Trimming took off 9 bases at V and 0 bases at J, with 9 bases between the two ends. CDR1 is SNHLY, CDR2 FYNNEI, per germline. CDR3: CASTADSGNTIYF. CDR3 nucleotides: TGTGCCAGTACAGCCGACTCTGGAAACACCATATATTTT.

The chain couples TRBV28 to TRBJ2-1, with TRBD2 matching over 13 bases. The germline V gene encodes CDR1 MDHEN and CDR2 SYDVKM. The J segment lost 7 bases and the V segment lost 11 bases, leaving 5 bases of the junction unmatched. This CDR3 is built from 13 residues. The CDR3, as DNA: TGTGCCGGGAGGACTAGCGGGAGTAATGAGCAGTTCTTC. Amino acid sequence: CAGRTSGSNEQFF.

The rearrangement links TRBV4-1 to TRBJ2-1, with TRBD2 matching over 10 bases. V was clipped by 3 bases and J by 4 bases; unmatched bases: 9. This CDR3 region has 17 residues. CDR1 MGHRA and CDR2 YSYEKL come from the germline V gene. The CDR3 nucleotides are TGCGCCAGCAGCCACCCCGGAACTAGCGGGATTTACAATGAGCAGTTCTTC. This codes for CASSHPGTSGIYNEQFF.

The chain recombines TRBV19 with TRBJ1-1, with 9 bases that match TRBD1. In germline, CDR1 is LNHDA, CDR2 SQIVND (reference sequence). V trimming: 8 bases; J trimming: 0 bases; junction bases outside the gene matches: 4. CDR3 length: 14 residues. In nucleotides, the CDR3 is TGTGCCAGTGGAGGACAGGGGTTGAACACTGAAGCTTTCTTT. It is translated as CASGGQGLNTEAFF. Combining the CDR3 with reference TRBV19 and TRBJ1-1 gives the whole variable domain DGGITQSPKYLFRKEGQNVTLSCEQNLNHDAMYWYRQDPGQGLRLIYYSQIVNDFQKGDIAEGYSVSREKKESFPLTVTSAQKNPTAFYLCASGGQGLNTEAFFGQGTRLTVV.

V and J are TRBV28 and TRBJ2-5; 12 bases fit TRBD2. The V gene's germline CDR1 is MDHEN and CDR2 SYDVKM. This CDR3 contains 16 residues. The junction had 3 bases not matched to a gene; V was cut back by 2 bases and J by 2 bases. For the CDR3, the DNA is TGTGCCAGCAGTTTAGGGCTAGCGGGAGGGCAAGAGACCCAGTACTTC. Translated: CASSLGLAGGQETQYF.

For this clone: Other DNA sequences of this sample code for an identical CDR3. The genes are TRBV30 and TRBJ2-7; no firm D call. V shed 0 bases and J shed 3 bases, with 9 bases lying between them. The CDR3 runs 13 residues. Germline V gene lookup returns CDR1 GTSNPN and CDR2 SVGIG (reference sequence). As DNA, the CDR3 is TGTGCCTGGAGTGTCAAGTGGCACTACGAGCAGTACTTC. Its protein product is CAWSVKWHYEQYF.

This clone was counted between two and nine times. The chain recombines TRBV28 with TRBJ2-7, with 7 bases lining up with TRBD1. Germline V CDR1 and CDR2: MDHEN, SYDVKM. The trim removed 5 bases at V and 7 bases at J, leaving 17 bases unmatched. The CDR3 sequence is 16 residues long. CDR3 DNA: TGTGCCAGCAGTGCGTCGATGACAGGGACCTTCAGGGAGCAGTACTTC. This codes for CASSASMTGTFREQYF.

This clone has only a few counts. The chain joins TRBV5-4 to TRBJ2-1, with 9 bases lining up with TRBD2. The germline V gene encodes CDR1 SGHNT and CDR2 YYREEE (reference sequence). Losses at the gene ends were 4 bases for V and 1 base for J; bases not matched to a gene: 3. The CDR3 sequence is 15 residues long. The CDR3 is CASSPTSGSYNEQFF. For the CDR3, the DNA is TGTGCCAGCAGCCCAACTAGCGGGTCCTACAATGAGCAGTTCTTC.

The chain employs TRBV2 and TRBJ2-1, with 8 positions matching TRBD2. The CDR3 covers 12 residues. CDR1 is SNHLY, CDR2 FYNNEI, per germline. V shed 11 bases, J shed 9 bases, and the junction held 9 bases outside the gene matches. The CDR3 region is CAGRAGDVEQFF. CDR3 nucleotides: TGTGCCGGTCGAGCGGGAGATGTTGAGCAGTTCTTC.

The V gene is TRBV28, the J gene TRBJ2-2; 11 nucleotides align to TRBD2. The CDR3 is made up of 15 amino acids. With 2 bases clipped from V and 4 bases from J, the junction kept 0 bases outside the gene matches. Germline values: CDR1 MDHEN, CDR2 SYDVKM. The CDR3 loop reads CASSLLAGGTGELFF. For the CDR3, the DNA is TGTGCCAGCAGTTTACTAGCGGGAGGCACCGGGGAGCTGTTTTTT.

The DNA of the CDR3 is TGCGCCAGCAGCTTGACTGGGAGAGACGAGCAGTACTTC. Its protein product is CASSLTGRDEQYF. The rearrangement uses TRBV5-1 and TRBJ2-7, with D maybe TRBD2 (5 bases). The CDR3 runs 13 residues. Trimming removed 1 base at V and 5 bases at J, with 10 bases between. Germline CDR1 reads SGHRS; CDR2 reads YFSETQ.

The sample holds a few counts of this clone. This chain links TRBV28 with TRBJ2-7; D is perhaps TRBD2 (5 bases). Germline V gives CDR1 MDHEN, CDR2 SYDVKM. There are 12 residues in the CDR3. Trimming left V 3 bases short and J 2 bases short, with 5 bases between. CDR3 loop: CASSFGTYEQYF. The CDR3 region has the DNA TGTGCCAGCAGTTTCGGGACCTACGAGCAGTACTTC.

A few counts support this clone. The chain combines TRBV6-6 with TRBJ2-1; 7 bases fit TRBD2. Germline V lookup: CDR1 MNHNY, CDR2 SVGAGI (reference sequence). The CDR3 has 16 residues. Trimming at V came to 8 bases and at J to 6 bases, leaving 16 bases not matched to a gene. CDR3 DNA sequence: TGTGCCAGCGAGTCCCTTTGGGCGGGAGCAGGCAATGAGCAGTTCTTC. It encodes CASESLWAGAGNEQFF.

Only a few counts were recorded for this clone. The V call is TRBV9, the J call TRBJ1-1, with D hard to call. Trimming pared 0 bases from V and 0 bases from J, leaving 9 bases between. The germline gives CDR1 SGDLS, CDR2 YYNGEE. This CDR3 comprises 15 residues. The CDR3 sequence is CASSVGGHLNTEAFF. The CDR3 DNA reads TGTGCCAGCAGCGTAGGTGGGCATCTGAACACTGAAGCTTTCTTT.

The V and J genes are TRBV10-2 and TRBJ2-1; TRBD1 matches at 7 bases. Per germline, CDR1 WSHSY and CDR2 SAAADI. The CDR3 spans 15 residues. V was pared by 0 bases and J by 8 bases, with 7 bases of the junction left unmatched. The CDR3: CASSESFDRVDEQFF. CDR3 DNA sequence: TGCGCCAGCAGTGAGTCTTTCGACAGGGTTGATGAGCAGTTCTTC.

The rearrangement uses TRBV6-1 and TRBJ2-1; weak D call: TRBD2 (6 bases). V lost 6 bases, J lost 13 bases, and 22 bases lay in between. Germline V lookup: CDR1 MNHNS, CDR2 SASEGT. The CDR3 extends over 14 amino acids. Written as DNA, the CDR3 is TGTGCCAGCAGGGGAGGAATTGGGACGTTAGACCAGTTCTTC. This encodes CASRGGIGTLDQFF.

CDR3 in amino acids: CASSYQGGQETQYF. DNA for the CDR3: TGTGCCAGCAGCTATCAGGGAGGCCAAGAGACCCAGTACTTC. The V call is TRBV5-5, the J call TRBJ2-5, with D possibly being TRBD2 (6 bases). Germline V gene lookup returns CDR1 SGHKS and CDR2 YYEKEE (reference sequence). The V end lost 3 bases, the J end lost 1 base, and 10 bases lay between the germline ends. CDR3 length: 14 residues.

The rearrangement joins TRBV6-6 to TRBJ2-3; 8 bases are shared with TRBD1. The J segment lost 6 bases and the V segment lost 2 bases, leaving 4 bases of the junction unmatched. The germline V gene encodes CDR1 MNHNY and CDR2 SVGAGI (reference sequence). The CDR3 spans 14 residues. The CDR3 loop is CASSYRTGKDTQYF. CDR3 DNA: TGTGCCAGCAGTTACCGGACAGGGAAGGATACGCAGTATTTT.

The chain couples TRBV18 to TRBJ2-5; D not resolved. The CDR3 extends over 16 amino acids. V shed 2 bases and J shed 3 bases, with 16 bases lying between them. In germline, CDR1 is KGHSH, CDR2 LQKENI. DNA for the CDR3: TGTGCCAGCTCACCATTACCTGTTTTTTTAGAAGAGACCCAGTACTTC. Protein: CASSPLPVFLEETQYF.

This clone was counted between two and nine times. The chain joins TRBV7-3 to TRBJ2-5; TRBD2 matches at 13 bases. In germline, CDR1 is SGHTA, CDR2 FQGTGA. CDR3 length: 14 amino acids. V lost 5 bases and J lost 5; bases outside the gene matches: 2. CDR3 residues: CASSLLAGGETQYF. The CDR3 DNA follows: TGTGCCAGCAGCCTACTAGCGGGAGGGGAGACCCAGTACTTC.

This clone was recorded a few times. This chain's CDR3 is CASSLAGALFEQYF. As DNA, the CDR3 is TGTGCCAGCAGCTTAGCGGGAGCTCTGTTCGAGCAGTACTTC. The chain links TRBV7-9 to TRBJ2-7, with D possibly matching TRBD2 (5 bases). V lost 0 bases and J lost 6, with 12 bases in between. Germline V gene data show CDR1 as SEHNR and CDR2 as FQNEAQ (reference sequence). This CDR3 has 14 amino acids.

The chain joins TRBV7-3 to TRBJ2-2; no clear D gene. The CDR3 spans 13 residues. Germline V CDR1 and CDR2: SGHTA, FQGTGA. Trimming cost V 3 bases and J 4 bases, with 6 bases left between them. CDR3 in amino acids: CASSFGFTGELFF. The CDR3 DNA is TGTGCCAGCAGCTTCGGGTTCACCGGGGAGCTGTTTTTT.

The CDR3 coding sequence is TGCGCCAGCAGCACCGGACTAGCGGGAGTCGGTAATGAGCAGTTCTTC. Translation gives CASSTGLAGVGNEQFF. The chain carries TRBV5-1 and TRBJ2-1, with TRBD2 matching over 13 bases. Looked up from germline, CDR1 is SGHRS and CDR2 is YFSETQ. Trimming removed 4 bases from V and 7 bases from J; junction bases left unmatched: 8. The CDR3 has 16 amino acids.

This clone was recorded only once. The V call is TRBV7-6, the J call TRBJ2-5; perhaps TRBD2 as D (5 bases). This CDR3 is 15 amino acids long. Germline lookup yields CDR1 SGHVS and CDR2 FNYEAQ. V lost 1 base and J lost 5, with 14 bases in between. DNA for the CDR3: TGTGCCAGCAGCTTAGGCGGCAGGCGGGCGGAGACCCAGTACTTC. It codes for CASSLGGRRAETQYF.

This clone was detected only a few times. CDR3 protein: CASSLNGQGAWEQYF. The CDR3 nucleotides are TGCGCCAGCAGCTTGAACGGACAGGGGGCGTGGGAGCAGTACTTC. The chain links TRBV5-1 to TRBJ2-7; 11 nucleotides line up with TRBD1. The CDR3 runs 15 residues. J was trimmed by 7 bases and V by 1 base; bases with no gene match: 7. Germline assignment: CDR1 SGHRS and CDR2 YFSETQ.

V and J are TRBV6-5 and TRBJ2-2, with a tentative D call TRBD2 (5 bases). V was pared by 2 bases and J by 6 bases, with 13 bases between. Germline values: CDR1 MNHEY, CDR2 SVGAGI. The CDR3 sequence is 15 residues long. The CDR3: CASSYGSGVAGELFF. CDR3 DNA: TGTGCCAGCAGTTACGGGTCCGGGGTCGCCGGGGAGCTGTTTTTT.

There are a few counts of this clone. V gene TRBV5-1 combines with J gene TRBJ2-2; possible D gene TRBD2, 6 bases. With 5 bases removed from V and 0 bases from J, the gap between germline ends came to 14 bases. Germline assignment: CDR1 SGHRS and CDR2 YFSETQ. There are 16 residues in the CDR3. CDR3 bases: TGCGCCAGCAGTCCTTCTAGCGCGGCGAACACCGGGGAGCTGTTTTTT. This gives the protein CASSPSSAANTGELFF.